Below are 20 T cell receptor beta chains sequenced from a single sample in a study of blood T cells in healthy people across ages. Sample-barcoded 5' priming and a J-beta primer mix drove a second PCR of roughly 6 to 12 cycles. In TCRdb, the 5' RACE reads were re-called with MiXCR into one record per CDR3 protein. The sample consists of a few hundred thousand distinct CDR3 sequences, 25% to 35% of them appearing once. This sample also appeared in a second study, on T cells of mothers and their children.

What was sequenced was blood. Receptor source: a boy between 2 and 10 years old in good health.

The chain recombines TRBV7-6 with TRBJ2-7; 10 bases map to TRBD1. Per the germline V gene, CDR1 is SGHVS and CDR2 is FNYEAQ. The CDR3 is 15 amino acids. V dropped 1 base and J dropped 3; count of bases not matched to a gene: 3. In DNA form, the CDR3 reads TGTGCCAGCAGCTTAGTAAGGGACAGGGGCTACGAGCAGTACTTC. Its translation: CASSLVRDRGYEQYF. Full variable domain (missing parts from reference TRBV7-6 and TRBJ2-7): GAGVSQSPRYKVTKRGQDVALRCDPISGHVSLYWYRQALGQGPEFLTYFNYEAQQDKSGLPNDRFSAERPEGSISTLTIQRTEQRDSAMYRCASSLVRDRGYEQYFGPGTRLTVT.

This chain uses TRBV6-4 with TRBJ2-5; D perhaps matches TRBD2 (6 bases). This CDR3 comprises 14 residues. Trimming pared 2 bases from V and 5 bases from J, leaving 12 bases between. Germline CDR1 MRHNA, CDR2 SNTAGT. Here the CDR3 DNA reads TGTGCCAGCAGTGACAGGGGAGGTTGCGAGACCCAGTACTTC. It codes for CASSDRGGCETQYF.

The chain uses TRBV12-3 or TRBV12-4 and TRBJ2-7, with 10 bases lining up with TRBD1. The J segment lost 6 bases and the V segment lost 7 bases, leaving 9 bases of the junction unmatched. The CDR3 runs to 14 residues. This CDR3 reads CASTKDRGTGEQYF. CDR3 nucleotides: TGTGCCAGCACTAAGGACAGGGGGACGGGCGAGCAGTACTTC.

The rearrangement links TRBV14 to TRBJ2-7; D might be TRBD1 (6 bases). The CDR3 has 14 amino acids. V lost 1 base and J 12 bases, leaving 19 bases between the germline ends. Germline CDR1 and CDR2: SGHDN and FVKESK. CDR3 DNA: TGTGCCAGCAGCCAAGGAGGAAGACGGGACATATTGTACTTC. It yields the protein CASSQGGRRDILYF. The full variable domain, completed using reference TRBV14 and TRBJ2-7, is EAGVTQFPSHSVIEKGQTVTLRCDPISGHDNLYWYRRVMGKEIKFLLHFVKESKQDESGMPNNRFLAERTGGTYSTLKVQPAELEDSGVYFCASSQGGRRDILYFGPGTRLTVT.

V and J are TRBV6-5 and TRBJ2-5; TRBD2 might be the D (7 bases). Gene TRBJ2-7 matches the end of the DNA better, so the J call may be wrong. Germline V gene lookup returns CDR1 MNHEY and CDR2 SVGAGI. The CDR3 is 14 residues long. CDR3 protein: CASSYGGAGNEQYF. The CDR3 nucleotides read TGTGCCAGCAGTTATGGGGGGGCGGGGAACGAGCAGTACTTC.

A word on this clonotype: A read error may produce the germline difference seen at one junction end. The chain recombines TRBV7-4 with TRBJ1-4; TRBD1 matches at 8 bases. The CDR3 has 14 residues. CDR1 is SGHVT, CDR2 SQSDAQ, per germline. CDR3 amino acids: CAIELGQENEKPFF. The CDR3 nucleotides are TGCGCCATCGAATTGGGACAGGAGAATGAAAAACCGTTTTTT. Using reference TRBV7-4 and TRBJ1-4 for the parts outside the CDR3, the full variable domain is GAGVSQSPRYKVAKRGRDVALRCDSISGHVTLYWYRQTLGQGSEVLTYSQSDAQRDKSGRPSGRFSAERPERSVSTLKIQRTEQGDSAVYLCAIELGQENEKPFFGSGTQLSVL.

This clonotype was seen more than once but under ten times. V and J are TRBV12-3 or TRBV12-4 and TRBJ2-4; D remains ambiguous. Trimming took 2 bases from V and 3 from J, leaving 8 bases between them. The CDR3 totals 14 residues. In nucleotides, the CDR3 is TGTGCCAGCAGTTTAAGGGATCGCAAAAACATTCAGTACTTC. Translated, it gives CASSLRDRKNIQYF.

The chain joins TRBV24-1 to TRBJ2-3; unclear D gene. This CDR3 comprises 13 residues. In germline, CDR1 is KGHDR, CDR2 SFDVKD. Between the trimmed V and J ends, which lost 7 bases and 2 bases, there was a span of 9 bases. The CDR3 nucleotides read TGTGCCACCAGCTCCCGGGCCACAGATACGCAGTATTTT. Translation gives CATSSRATDTQYF.

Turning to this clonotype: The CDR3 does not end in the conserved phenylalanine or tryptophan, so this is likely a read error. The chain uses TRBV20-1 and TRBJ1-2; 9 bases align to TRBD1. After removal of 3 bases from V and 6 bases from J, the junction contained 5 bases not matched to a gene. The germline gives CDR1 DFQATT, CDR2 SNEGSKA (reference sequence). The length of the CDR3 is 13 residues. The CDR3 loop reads CSASTGTGNGYTL. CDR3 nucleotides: TGCAGTGCTAGCACCGGGACAGGGAATGGCTACACCTTA.

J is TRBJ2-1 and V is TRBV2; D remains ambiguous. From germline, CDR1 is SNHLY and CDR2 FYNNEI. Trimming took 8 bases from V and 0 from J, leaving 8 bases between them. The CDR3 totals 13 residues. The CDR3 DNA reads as TGTGCCAGCGAGATGAGCTCCTACAATGAGCAGTTCTTC. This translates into CASEMSSYNEQFF.

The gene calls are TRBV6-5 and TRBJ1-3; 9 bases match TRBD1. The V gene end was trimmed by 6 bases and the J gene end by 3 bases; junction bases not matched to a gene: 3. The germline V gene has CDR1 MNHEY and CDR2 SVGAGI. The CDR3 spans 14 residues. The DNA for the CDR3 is TGTGCCAGCAGAGACAGGGGGAATGGAAACACCATATATTTT. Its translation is CASRDRGNGNTIYF.

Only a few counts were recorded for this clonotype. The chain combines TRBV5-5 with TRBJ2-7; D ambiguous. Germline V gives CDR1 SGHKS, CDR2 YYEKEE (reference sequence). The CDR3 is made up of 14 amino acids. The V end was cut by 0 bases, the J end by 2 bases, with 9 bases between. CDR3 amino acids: CASSLDSYPYEQYF. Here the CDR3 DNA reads TGTGCCAGCAGCTTGGACAGCTACCCCTACGAGCAGTACTTC.

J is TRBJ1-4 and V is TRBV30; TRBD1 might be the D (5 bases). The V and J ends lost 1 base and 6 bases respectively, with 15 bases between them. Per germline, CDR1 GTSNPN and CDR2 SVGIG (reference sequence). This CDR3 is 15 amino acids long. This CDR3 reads CAWSDRSGRYEKLFF. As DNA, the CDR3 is TGTGCCTGGAGTGATCGATCGGGACGGTATGAAAAACTGTTTTTT.

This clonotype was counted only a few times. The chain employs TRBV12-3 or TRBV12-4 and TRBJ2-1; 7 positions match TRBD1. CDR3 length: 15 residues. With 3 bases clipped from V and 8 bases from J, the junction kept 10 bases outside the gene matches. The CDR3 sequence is CASSLREGATYEQFF. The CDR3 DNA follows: TGTGCCAGCAGTTTGAGAGAGGGGGCGACATATGAGCAGTTCTTC.

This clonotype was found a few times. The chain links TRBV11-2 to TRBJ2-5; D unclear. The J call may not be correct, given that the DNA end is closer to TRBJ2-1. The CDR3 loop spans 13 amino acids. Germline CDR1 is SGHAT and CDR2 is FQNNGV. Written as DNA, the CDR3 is TGTGCCAGCAGCCGGATAAAGGCGAATGAGCAGTTCTTC. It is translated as CASSRIKANEQFF.

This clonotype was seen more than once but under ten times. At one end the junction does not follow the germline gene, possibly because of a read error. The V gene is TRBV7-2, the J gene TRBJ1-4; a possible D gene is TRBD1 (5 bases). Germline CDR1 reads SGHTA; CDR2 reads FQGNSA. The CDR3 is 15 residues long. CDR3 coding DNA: TGTGCCGGCAGCTTAGTAGAGGGGCCTAATGAAAAACTGTTTTTT. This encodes CAGSLVEGPNEKLFF.

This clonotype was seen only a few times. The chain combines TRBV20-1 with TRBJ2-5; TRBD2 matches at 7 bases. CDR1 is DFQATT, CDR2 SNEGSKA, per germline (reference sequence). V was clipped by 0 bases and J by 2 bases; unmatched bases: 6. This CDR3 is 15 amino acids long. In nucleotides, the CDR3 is TGCAGTGCTAGAGATGGGCGGGAGCAACAAGAGACCCAGTACTTC. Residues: CSARDGREQQETQYF.

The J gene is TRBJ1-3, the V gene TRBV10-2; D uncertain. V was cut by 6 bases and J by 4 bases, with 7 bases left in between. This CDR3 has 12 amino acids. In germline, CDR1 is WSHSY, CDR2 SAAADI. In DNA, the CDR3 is TGCGCCAGCAGGGGTAGAGGAAACACCATATATTTT. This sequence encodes CASRGRGNTIYF.

CDR3 nucleotides: TGTGCCAGCAGGACTAGAGGGAAGCCCTACGAGCAGTACTTC. As protein: CASRTRGKPYEQYF. The rearrangement links TRBV6-5 to TRBJ2-5; D possibly corresponds to TRBD2 (6 bases). The DNA end lines up better with TRBJ2-7; the J call may be wrong. Germline CDR1 MNHEY, CDR2 SVGAGI. There are 14 residues in the CDR3.

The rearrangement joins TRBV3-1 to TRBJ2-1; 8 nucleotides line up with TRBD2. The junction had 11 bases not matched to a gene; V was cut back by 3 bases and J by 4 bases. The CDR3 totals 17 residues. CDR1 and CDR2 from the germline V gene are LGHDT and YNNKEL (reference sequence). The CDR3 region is CASSQGASGRVYNEQFF. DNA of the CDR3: TGTGCCAGCAGCCAGGGCGCCAGCGGGAGAGTGTACAATGAGCAGTTCTTC.